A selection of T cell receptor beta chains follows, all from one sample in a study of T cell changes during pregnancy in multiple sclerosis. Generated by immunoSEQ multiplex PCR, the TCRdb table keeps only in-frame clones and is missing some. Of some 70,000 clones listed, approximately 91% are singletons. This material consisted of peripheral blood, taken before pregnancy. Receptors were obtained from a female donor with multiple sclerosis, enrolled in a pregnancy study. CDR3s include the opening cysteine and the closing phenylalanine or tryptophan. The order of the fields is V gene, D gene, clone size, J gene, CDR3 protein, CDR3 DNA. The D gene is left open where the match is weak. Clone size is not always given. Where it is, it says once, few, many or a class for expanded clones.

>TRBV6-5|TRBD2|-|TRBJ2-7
CASRDPGLGAYEQYF
TGTGCCAGCAGGGACCCGGGACTAGGGGCCTACGAGCAGTACTTC
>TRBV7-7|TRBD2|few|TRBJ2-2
CASSLGLAGTGELFF
TGTGCCAGCAGCCTGGGACTAGCGGGGACCGGGGAGCTGTTTTTT
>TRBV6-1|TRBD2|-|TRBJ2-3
CASIVLADSTDTQYF
TGTGCCAGCATTGTCCTAGCGGATTCCACAGATACGCAGTATTTT
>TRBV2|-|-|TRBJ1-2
CASSDGGKYGYTF
TGTGCCAGCAGTGACGGAGGAAAGTATGGCTACACCTTC
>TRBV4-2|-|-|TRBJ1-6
CASSQDLGGNSPLHF
TGTGCCAGCAGCCAAGATCTCGGGGGAAATTCACCCCTCCACTTT
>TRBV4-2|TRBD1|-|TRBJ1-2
CASSQPGQPYGYTF
TGTGCCAGCAGCCAACCGGGACAGCCCTATGGCTACACCTTC
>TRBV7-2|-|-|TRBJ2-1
CASSSGVVHEQFF
TGTGCCAGCAGCTCCGGTGTTGTACATGAGCAGTTCTTC
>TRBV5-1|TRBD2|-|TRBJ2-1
CASSAGTSGYNEQFF
TGCGCCAGCAGCGCCGGGACTAGCGGCTACAATGAGCAGTTCTTC
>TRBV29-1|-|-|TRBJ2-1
CSVGYSSYNEQFF
TGCAGCGTTGGCTATAGCTCCTACAATGAGCAGTTCTTC
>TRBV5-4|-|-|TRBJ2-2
CAINHEDNWDTGELFF
TGTGCCATCAACCATGAGGACAACTGGGACACCGGGGAGCTGTTTTTT
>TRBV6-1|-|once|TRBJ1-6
CASSVLGVSPLHF
TGTGCCAGCAGTGTCCTAGGAGTTTCACCCCTCCACTTT
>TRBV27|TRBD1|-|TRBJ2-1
CASSRTGYNEQFF
TGTGCCAGCAGTCGGACAGGGTACAATGAGCAGTTCTTC
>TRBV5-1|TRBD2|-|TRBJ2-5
CASSTGTSGEETQYF
TGCGCCAGCAGCACCGGGACTAGCGGAGAAGAGACCCAGTACTTC
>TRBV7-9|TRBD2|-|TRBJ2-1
CASSWGGSSYNEQFF
TGTGCCAGCAGCTGGGGAGGGAGCTCCTACAATGAGCAGTTCTTC
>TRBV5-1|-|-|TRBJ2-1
CASSLGGHNEQFF
TGCGCCAGCAGCTTGGGAGGGCACAATGAGCAGTTCTTC
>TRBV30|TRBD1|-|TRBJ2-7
CALGQGGKEQYF
TGTGCCTTAGGACAGGGCGGTAAGGAGCAGTACTTC
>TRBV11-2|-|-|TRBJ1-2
CASSLGRGAHYGYTF
TGTGCCAGCAGCTTAGGCCGGGGGGCTCACTATGGCTACACCTTC
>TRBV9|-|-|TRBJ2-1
CASSVLGSEHNEQFF
TGTGCCAGCAGCGTATTAGGCAGCGAACACAATGAGCAGTTCTTC
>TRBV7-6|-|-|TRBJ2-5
CASRVMETQYF
TGTGCCAGCCGGGTTATGGAGACCCAGTACTTC
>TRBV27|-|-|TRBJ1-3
CASSPGYGNTIYF
TGTGCCAGCAGCCCGGGGTATGGAAACACCATATATTTT
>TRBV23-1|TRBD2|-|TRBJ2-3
CARGYSGGTDTQYF
TGCGCCAGGGGATATAGCGGGGGCACAGATACGCAGTATTTT
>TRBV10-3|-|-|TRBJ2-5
CAISDQEGSQETQYF
TGTGCCATCAGTGATCAGGAGGGGAGCCAAGAGACCCAGTACTTC
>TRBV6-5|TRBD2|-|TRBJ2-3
CASSYGAGVRDTQYF
TGTGCCAGCAGTTACGGGGCGGGAGTAAGAGATACGCAGTATTTT
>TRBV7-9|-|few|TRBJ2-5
CASSSGLLIVNQETQYF
TGTGCCAGCAGCTCCGGACTCCTGATAGTAAACCAAGAGACCCAGTACTTC
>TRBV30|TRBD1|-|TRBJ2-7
CAWGTGGAEQYF
TGTGCCTGGGGGACAGGGGGCGCCGAGCAGTACTTC
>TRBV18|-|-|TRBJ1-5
CASSPRDTNQPQHF
TGTGCCAGCTCACCTCGAGACACTAATCAGCCCCAGCATTTT
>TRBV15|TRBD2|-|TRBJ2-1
CATSRDSRTSGNEQFF
TGTGCCACCAGCAGAGATTCAAGGACTAGCGGGAATGAGCAGTTCTTC
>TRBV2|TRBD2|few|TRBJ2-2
CATEAGWTGELFF
TGTGCCACCGAAGCGGGGTGGACCGGGGAGCTGTTTTTT
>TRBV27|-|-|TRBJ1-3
CASRSGSGNTIYF
TGTGCCAGCAGATCAGGGTCTGGAAACACCATATATTTT
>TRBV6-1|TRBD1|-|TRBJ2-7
CASSWTGLGEQYF
TGTGCCAGCAGTTGGACAGGGCTGGGCGAGCAGTACTTC
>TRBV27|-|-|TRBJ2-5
CASSSDYPPFQETQYF
TGTGCCAGCTCATCCGACTATCCACCCTTTCAAGAGACCCAGTACTTC
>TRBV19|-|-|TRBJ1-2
CASSHLGASYGYTF
TGTGCCAGTAGCCACTTAGGGGCATCTTATGGCTACACCTTC
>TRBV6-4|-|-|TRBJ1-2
CASSKQDAVGGYTF
TGTGCCAGCAGTAAACAGGACGCTGTGGGAGGCTACACCTTC
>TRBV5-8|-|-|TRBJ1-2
CASIRTETEGYTF
TGTGCCAGCATCCGGACAGAAACAGAGGGCTACACCTTC
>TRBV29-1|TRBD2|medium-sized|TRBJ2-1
CSVVGGRQFYVFF
TGCAGCGTTGTGGGAGGGCGACAATTCTACGTGTTCTTC
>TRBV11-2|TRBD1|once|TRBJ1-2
CASSLIPTYRGNGYTF
TGTGCCAGCAGCCTCATTCCCACATACAGGGGAAACGGCTACACCTTC
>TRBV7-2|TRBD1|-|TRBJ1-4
CASSFNQGQGGGLFF
TGTGCCAGCAGCTTCAATCAGGGACAGGGGGGAGGACTGTTTTTT
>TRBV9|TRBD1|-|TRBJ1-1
CASSVGTGHTEAFF
TGTGCCAGCAGCGTGGGGACAGGACACACTGAAGCTTTCTTT
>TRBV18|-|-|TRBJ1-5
CASSARGGGNQPQHF
TGTGCCAGCTCAGCAAGGGGGGGAGGCAATCAGCCCCAGCATTTT
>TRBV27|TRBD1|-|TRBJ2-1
CASKPGQNYNEQFF
TGTGCCAGCAAGCCGGGACAGAACTACAATGAGCAGTTCTTC
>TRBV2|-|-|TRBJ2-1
CASSEGLDPNEQFF
TGTGCCAGCAGTGAAGGACTAGACCCCAATGAGCAGTTCTTC
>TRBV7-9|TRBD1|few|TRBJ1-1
CASSSPGQGRGTEAFF
TGTGCCAGCAGCTCCCCGGGACAGGGACGCGGCACTGAAGCTTTCTTT
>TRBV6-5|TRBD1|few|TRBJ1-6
CASSYGTANSPLHF
TGTGCCAGCAGTTACGGGACAGCAAATTCACCCCTCCACTTT